One TCR beta chain is described in this entry. Recruits, aged about 18 to 95 years, lived in 25 or so US areas. In assigning cohorts, the study relied on participant-reported clinical history. Symptom resolution, clearance, or two negative PCRs marked donors in Cohort 3 as recovered. This record belongs to a study of blood T cell repertoires in COVID-19. The CDR3 sequence is 15 residues long. Trimming shortened V by 4 bases and J by 0 bases, and 13 bases separated the two germline ends. The germline V gene has CDR1 SGHDN and CDR2 FVKESK. Clones were sequenced by immunoSEQ multiplex PCR, and TCRdb holds only the in-frame ones, with some missing. The table shows around 400,000 clones, with over 85% occurring only once.

The receptor was isolated from a woman younger than 45 who had recovered from COVID-19. This rearrangement joins TRBV14 to TRBJ2-7; TRBD1 is a possible D gene (6 bases). What was sequenced was PBMCs or T cells enriched from blood (not recorded which). The CDR3: CASSRLRDNSYEQYF. The DNA for the CDR3 is TGTGCCAGCAGCCGACTCAGGGACAACTCCTACGAGCAGTACTTC.